These 27 T cell receptor beta chains were all obtained from the same sample, sequenced in a study of blood T cell repertoires in COVID-19. TCRdb keeps only in-frame clones here, not all; method: immunoSEQ multiplex PCR. The sample lists 200,000 to 300,000 clones; 84% were seen once. Sequenced: peripheral blood. The receptors were gathered from a man in his forties or fifties with acute or convalescent COVID-19.

The chain couples TRBV14 to TRBJ1-2; 10 positions match TRBD1. The CDR3 spans 15 residues. CDR1 and CDR2 from the germline V gene are SGHDN and FVKESK. J lost 3 bases, V lost 4 bases, and 5 bases had no gene match. CDR3 sequence: CASSPTGGSYYGYTF. CDR3 coding DNA: TGTGCCAGCAGCCCGACAGGGGGCTCGTACTATGGCTACACCTTC. The whole variable domain, remainder taken from reference TRBV14 and TRBJ1-2, is EAGVTQFPSHSVIEKGQTVTLRCDPISGHDNLYWYRRVMGKEIKFLLHFVKESKQDESGMPNNRFLAERTGGTYSTLKVQPAELEDSGVYFCASSPTGGSYYGYTFGSGTRLTVV.

The chain employs TRBV11-2 and TRBJ1-6, with 9 bases fitting TRBD1. The germline V gene encodes CDR1 SGHAT and CDR2 FQNNGV. This CDR3 comprises 14 residues. J lost 8 bases, V lost 5 bases, and 4 bases had no gene match. Here the CDR3 reads CASSVRDRDSPLHF. CDR3 bases: TGTGCCAGCAGCGTCCGGGACAGGGATTCACCCCTCCACTTT.

This chain links TRBV4-1 with TRBJ1-6; TRBD1 agrees at 10 bases. J was trimmed by 11 bases and V by 3 bases; bases with no gene match: 7. Germline assignment: CDR1 MGHRA and CDR2 YSYEKL. The CDR3 covers 15 residues. The CDR3 bases are TGCGCCAGCAGCCACTCCGGGACAGGGGATCCACCCCTCCACTTT. This encodes CASSHSGTGDPPLHF.

The chain couples TRBV7-3 to TRBJ1-2; TRBD1 matches 10 bases. The ends lost 11 bases at V and 4 bases at J; junction bases unmatched: 10. Germline V gives CDR1 SGHTA, CDR2 FQGTGA. The CDR3 length is 14 residues. The CDR3 coding sequence is TGTGCCTCCGGGACAGGGGAGATCCCCTATGGCTACACCTTC. This codes for CASGTGEIPYGYTF.

The chain uses TRBV12-3 or TRBV12-4 and TRBJ1-6; D unclear. V was shortened by 8 bases and J by 8 bases, with 4 bases between the two germline ends. The CDR3 extends over 10 amino acids. The DNA for the CDR3 is TGTGCCAGCGGCCATTCACCCCTCCACTTT. Translation: CASGHSPLHF.

The sample holds a few counts of this clone. The CDR3 region has the DNA TGCGCCAGCAGCCTACCCGCCCTGAACACTGAAGCTTTCTTT. It encodes CASSLPALNTEAFF. The chain combines TRBV5-1 with TRBJ1-1; D unresolved. V shed 4 bases and J shed 0 bases, with 10 bases lying between them. CDR1 SGHRS and CDR2 YFSETQ come from the germline V gene. The CDR3 spans 14 residues.

The chain has TRBV4-1 and TRBJ1-5; TRBD1 agrees at 8 bases. The CDR3 is made up of 17 amino acids. Trimming cost V 5 bases and J 0 bases; bases outside gene matches: 9. CDR1 and CDR2 (germline): MGHRA, YSYEKL. The CDR3 DNA reads as TGCGCCAGCAGCTACCAATTACAGGGGGATAGCAATCAGCCCCAGCATTTT. Amino acids: CASSYQLQGDSNQPQHF.

The V gene is TRBV2, the J gene TRBJ1-4; D possibly corresponds to TRBD1 (6 bases). V was trimmed by 2 bases and J by 0 bases, leaving 7 bases between them. CDR1 SNHLY and CDR2 FYNNEI come from the germline V gene. This CDR3 has 15 amino acids. CDR3 residues: CASSESGATNEKLFF. CDR3 bases: TGTGCCAGCAGTGAATCAGGGGCAACTAATGAAAAACTGTTTTTT.

The chain recombines TRBV11-3 with TRBJ1-3, with 8 bases that match TRBD1. The J segment lost 2 bases and the V segment lost 7 bases, leaving 4 bases of the junction unmatched. Germline lookup yields CDR1 SGHNT and CDR2 YENEEA. The CDR3 extends over 14 amino acids. Written as DNA, the CDR3 is TGTGCCAGCACCGGGACAGGACCTGGAAACACCATATATTTT. Its protein is CASTGTGPGNTIYF. The full variable domain, its missing parts supplied by reference TRBV11-3 and TRBJ1-3, is EAGVVQSPRYKIIEKKQPVAFWCNPISGHNTLYWYLQNLGQGPELLIRYENEEAVDDSQLPKDRFSAERLKGVDSTLKIQPAELGDSAVYLCASTGTGPGNTIYFGEGSWLTVV.

V and J are TRBV4-2 and TRBJ2-3, with 11 bases aligning to TRBD2. Germline lookup yields CDR1 LGHNA and CDR2 YNFKEQ. This CDR3 has 17 amino acids. V lost 6 bases, J lost 6 bases, and 14 bases stayed unmatched. This chain's CDR3 is CASSREASGGRGDTQYF. The CDR3 region has the DNA TGTGCCAGCAGTCGGGAGGCTAGCGGGGGGCGCGGGGATACGCAGTATTTT.

This clone occurred a few times. The chain has TRBV7-9 and TRBJ1-5, with a weak D call TRBD1 (5 bases). This CDR3 is built from 12 residues. The V gene's germline CDR1 is SEHNR and CDR2 FQNEAQ (reference sequence). V was trimmed by 1 base and J by 11 bases, leaving 9 bases between them. The CDR3 region has the DNA TGTGCCAGCAGCTTAGAAGGGGTGGCCCAGCATTTT. Protein sequence: CASSLEGVAQHF.

V is TRBV5-1 and J is TRBJ1-6; D is perhaps TRBD1 (6 bases). Germline V gene sequence: CDR1 SGHRS, CDR2 YFSETQ. The CDR3 totals 15 residues. V lost 5 bases and J 7 bases, leaving 16 bases between the germline ends. The CDR3: CASRALQGSNSPLHF. The DNA for the CDR3 is TGCGCCAGCAGGGCATTACAGGGAAGCAATTCACCCCTCCACTTT.

The V call is TRBV19, the J call TRBJ1-1; 7 bases line up with TRBD1. Germline loops: CDR1 LNHDA, CDR2 SQIVND (reference sequence). Unmatched junction bases numbered 0, after V lost 5 bases and J lost 0 bases. This CDR3 spans 13 amino acids. DNA of the CDR3: TGTGCCAGTAGTCAGGGGGTGAACACTGAAGCTTTCTTT. Amino acids: CASSQGVNTEAFF.

The gene calls are TRBV11-3 and TRBJ1-6; possible D gene TRBD1, 6 bases. V lost 3 bases, J lost 7 bases, and 10 bases lay in between. The V gene's germline CDR1 is SGHNT and CDR2 YENEEA. The CDR3 has 14 amino acids. The CDR3: CASSLGARNSPLHF. The CDR3 coding sequence is TGTGCCAGCAGCTTGGGGGCTCGCAATTCACCCCTCCACTTT.

V and J are TRBV27 and TRBJ1-2; a possible D gene is TRBD1 (6 bases). CDR1 and CDR2 from the germline V gene are MNHEY and SMNVEV (reference sequence). With 4 bases removed from V and 3 bases from J, the gap between germline ends came to 12 bases. This CDR3 is 14 amino acids long. CDR3 in amino acids: CASSSKQGYYGYTF. The CDR3 bases are TGTGCCAGCAGTTCAAAACAGGGCTACTATGGCTACACCTTC.

The chain carries TRBV28 and TRBJ1-5; the D gene is possibly TRBD1 (6 bases). The germline V gene encodes CDR1 MDHEN and CDR2 SYDVKM. V shed 2 bases and J shed 7 bases, with 15 bases lying between them. The CDR3 loop spans 15 amino acids. The CDR3 nucleotides are TGTGCCAGCAGTTTAGGTGGCAGGGGCGACCAGCCCCAGCATTTT. It specifies CASSLGGRGDQPQHF. Using reference TRBV28 and TRBJ1-5 for the parts outside the CDR3, the full variable domain is DVKVTQSSRYLVKRTGEKVFLECVQDMDHENMFWYRQDPGLGLRLIYFSYDVKMKEKGDIPEGYSVSREKKERFSLILESASTNQTSMYLCASSLGGRGDQPQHFGDGTRLSIL.

This chain connects TRBV19 to TRBJ1-5; no clear D gene. This CDR3 contains 13 residues. The V end lost 7 bases, the J end lost 3 bases, and 10 bases lay between the germline ends. CDR1 is LNHDA, CDR2 SQIVND, per germline (reference sequence). CDR3 region: CASKERTNQPQHF. DNA of the CDR3: TGTGCCAGTAAGGAGCGGACCAATCAGCCCCAGCATTTT.

The chain has TRBV6-5 and TRBJ1-1; D remains ambiguous. The V and J ends lost 6 bases and 5 bases respectively, with 13 bases between them. The CDR3 loop spans 13 amino acids. Germline CDR1 MNHEY, CDR2 SVGAGI. Written as DNA, the CDR3 is TGTGCCAGCAGCAGAGCACAGATGACTGAAGCTTTCTTT. It codes for CASSRAQMTEAFF.

Only one count was recorded for this clone. CDR3 protein: CASSFNSGNSPLHF. CDR3 sequence (DNA): TGTGCCAGCAGCTTCAACAGCGGCAATTCACCCCTCCACTTT. The genes are TRBV14 and TRBJ1-6; unclear D gene. Trimming cost V 5 bases and J 7 bases, with 12 bases left between them. CDR3 length: 14 residues. Per the germline V gene, CDR1 is SGHDN and CDR2 is FVKESK.

J is TRBJ2-3 and V is TRBV9, with 9 bases aligning to TRBD2. Germline loops: CDR1 SGDLS, CDR2 YYNGEE. The ends lost 2 bases at V and 3 bases at J; junction bases unmatched: 16. There are 19 residues in the CDR3. The CDR3 DNA is TGTGCCAGCAGCGTTTTCCCGAGTGATATAGCGGGAGCTACAGATACGCAGTATTTT. Translated: CASSVFPSDIAGATDTQYF.

Concerning this clone: The identical CDR3 is also encoded by other nucleotide sequences in the sample. The chain has TRBV12-5 and TRBJ1-3, with D unresolved. CDR1 and CDR2 (germline): LGHNT, FRNRAP. V lost 2 bases and J 0 bases, leaving 5 bases between the germline ends. The CDR3 runs to 14 residues. The CDR3 loop is CASGLSGSGNTIYF. The CDR3 DNA reads as TGTGCTAGTGGTTTGAGCGGCTCTGGAAACACCATATATTTT. Drawing the rest from reference TRBV12-5 and TRBJ1-3, the complete variable domain is DARVTQTPRHKVTEMGQEVTMRCQPILGHNTVFWYRQTMMQGLELLAYFRNRAPLDDSGMPKDRFSAEMPDATLATLKIQPSEPRDSAVYFCASGLSGSGNTIYFGEGSWLTVV.

This clone was recorded once. The rearrangement joins TRBV11-2 to TRBJ2-2; no reliable D call. The CDR3 runs to 15 residues. Trimming pared 5 bases from V and 0 bases from J, leaving 10 bases between. CDR1 and CDR2 (germline): SGHAT, FQNNGV. In DNA, the CDR3 is TGTGCCAGCAGCCAACAGATCGCGAACACCGGGGAGCTGTTTTTT. Protein product: CASSQQIANTGELFF.

The chain carries TRBV30 and TRBJ2-1; 9 bases align to TRBD1. Germline V gives CDR1 GTSNPN, CDR2 SVGIG (reference sequence). V lost 2 bases, J lost 7 bases, and 12 bases stayed unmatched. The CDR3 totals 16 residues. The CDR3 bases are TGTGCCTGGAGTAGGCCACAGGGGGCGCGGGGAAATGAGCAGTTCTTC. Translating gives CAWSRPQGARGNEQFF.

This chain connects TRBV7-2 to TRBJ1-3; no clear D. V dropped 5 bases and J dropped 0 bases, with 11 bases sitting between them. The CDR3 sequence is 15 residues long. Germline CDR1 and CDR2: SGHTA and FQGNSA. The CDR3 loop reads CASSTPGRSGNTIYF. CDR3 coding DNA: TGTGCCAGCAGCACACCTGGCCGCTCTGGAAACACCATATATTTT.

The chain links TRBV27 to TRBJ2-3, with unresolved D. The V and J ends lost 4 bases and 2 bases respectively, with 10 bases between them. This CDR3 has 14 residues. The V gene's germline CDR1 is MNHEY and CDR2 SMNVEV (reference sequence). The CDR3 protein is CASSSSYLTDTQYF. In nucleotides, the CDR3 is TGTGCCAGCAGTTCGTCCTATCTCACAGATACGCAGTATTTT.

The chain recombines TRBV5-4 with TRBJ1-1; no definite D call. The length of the CDR3 is 13 residues. V lost 0 bases and J 0 bases, leaving 3 bases between the germline ends. Germline CDR1 reads SGHNT; CDR2 reads YYREEE (reference sequence). This CDR3 reads CASSLALNTEAFF. In DNA, the CDR3 is TGTGCCAGCAGCTTGGCCTTGAACACTGAAGCTTTCTTT.

The rearrangement uses TRBV9 and TRBJ1-4, with no clear D. Trimming removed 0 bases at V and 0 bases at J, with 9 bases between. The CDR3 is 16 amino acids. Germline V lookup: CDR1 SGDLS, CDR2 YYNGEE. The CDR3 DNA reads TGTGCCAGCAGCGTAGGGGCAGCGGCAACTAATGAAAAACTGTTTTTT. This sequence encodes CASSVGAAATNEKLFF.